These 29 T cell receptor beta chains share one sample of origin, sequenced in a study of breast tumors, draining lymph nodes, adjacent tissues. Samples came from axillary lymph nodes draining the breast cancer. Each CDR3 protein is one row after TCRdb ran MiXCR on the multiplex PCR reads. The sample shows 180,000 or so distinct CDR3 sequences, about 32% of them seen only once. The sample comprised axillary lymph node tissue. The receptors here all came from a female donor with breast cancer. Some clones in this sample may be carry-over from other donors' samples.

For this clonotype: With a much larger clone just one base away, this may be a read error. The chain joins TRBV6-6 to TRBJ2-1; TRBD1 or TRBD2 may be the D gene (6 bases each). Germline assignment: CDR1 MNHNY and CDR2 SVGAGI (reference sequence). This CDR3 comprises 14 residues. As DNA, the CDR3 is TGTGCCAGCACAGGAGGGGGAGGCTACAATGAGCAGTCCTTC. This sequence encodes CASTGGGGYNEQSF.

This clonotype appeared many times. The chain carries TRBV7-9 and TRBJ1-4, with a tentative D call TRBD1 (5 bases). Deletions cut 7 bases from V and 8 bases from J, with 11 bases between. The CDR3 is 12 amino acids. Germline V lookup: CDR1 SEHNR, CDR2 FQNEAQ (reference sequence). As DNA, the CDR3 is TGTGCCAGCAAGAGGGGAGACGAAAAACTGTTTTTT. This gives the protein CASKRGDEKLFF.

There are many counts of this clonotype. The chain is built from TRBV29-1 and TRBJ1-5; D is perhaps TRBD1 (6 bases). Germline CDR1 reads SQVTM; CDR2 reads ANQGSEA. The CDR3 loop spans 13 amino acids. V was pared by 7 bases and J by 7 bases, with 17 bases between. CDR3 sequence reads: CSASWGAGQPQHF. The CDR3, as DNA: TGCAGCGCATCCTGGGGGGCGGGACAGCCCCAGCATTTT.

This clonotype was observed at least ten times. The chain combines TRBV19 with TRBJ1-4, with D maybe TRBD1 (6 bases). Germline V lookup: CDR1 LNHDA, CDR2 SQIVND (reference sequence). Trimming left V 5 bases short and J 5 bases short, with 21 bases between. The CDR3 loop spans 17 amino acids. CDR3 DNA: TGTGCCAGTAGTGCCCGGGGGGGCAGCGGAGGGAATGAAAAACTGTTTTTT. Its translation: CASSARGGSGGNEKLFF. Using reference TRBV19 and TRBJ1-4 for the parts outside the CDR3, the full variable domain is DGGITQSPKYLFRKEGQNVTLSCEQNLNHDAMYWYRQDPGQGLRLIYYSQIVNDFQKGDIAEGYSVSREKKESFPLTVTSAQKNPTAFYLCASSARGGSGGNEKLFFGSGTQLSVL.

Details on this clonotype: This may come from a read error, since a much larger clone is one base off. The chain combines TRBV20-1 with TRBJ2-4; possibly TRBD1 for D (6 bases). Germline-derived CDR1 and CDR2 are DFQATT and SNEGSKA (reference sequence). CDR3 length: 17 amino acids. CDR3 bases: TGCAGTACTAGAAGGGGGACGGCGCTCCTAGCCAAAAACATTCAGTACTTC. This codes for CSTRRGTALLAKNIQYF.

Details on this clonotype: Possible read error: a much larger clone is one base away. The CDR3 does not close with the conserved phenylalanine or tryptophan, likely indicating a read error. The chain carries TRBV20-1 and TRBJ2-7, with D hard to call. Trimming took 6 bases from V and 6 from J, leaving 9 bases between them. Per the germline V gene, CDR1 is DFQATT and CDR2 is SNEGSKA (reference sequence). The CDR3 has 10 amino acids. CDR3 nucleotide sequence: TGCAGTGCCATCAGTGGCGAGCAGTACTCC. Translated: CSAISGEQYS.

This clonotype came up many times. J is TRBJ1-4 and V is TRBV7-9; D possibly corresponds to TRBD1 (5 bases). This CDR3 comprises 14 residues. Per the germline V gene, CDR1 is SEHNR and CDR2 is FQNEAQ (reference sequence). Trimming cost V 4 bases and J 8 bases, with 14 bases left between them. The DNA for the CDR3 is TGTGCCAGCAGCTCCCAGGCGGGGGGGGAAAAACTGTTTTTT. It specifies CASSSQAGGEKLFF.

Notes on this clonotype: This CDR3 is missing its conserved last phenylalanine or tryptophan, likely due to a read error. The rearrangement uses TRBV28 and TRBJ2-7; TRBD1 aligns across 12 bases. The V gene's germline CDR1 is MDHEN and CDR2 SYDVKM. The V segment lost 0 bases and the J segment 5 bases; nucleotides outside the gene matches: 8. The CDR3 is made up of 17 amino acids. In DNA, the CDR3 is TGTGCCAGCAGTTTATGGGTCGGGACAGGGGGCGCCGACGAGCAGTACATC. It translates to CASSLWVGTGGADEQYI.

Turning to this clonotype: A much larger clone lies one base from this, so it may be a read error. The chain is built from TRBV9 and TRBJ2-2, with D perhaps TRBD2 (6 bases). Per the germline V gene, CDR1 is SGDLS and CDR2 is YYNGEE. With 4 bases removed from V and 1 base from J, the gap between germline ends came to 14 bases. CDR3 length: 16 amino acids. CDR3 loop: CASSLGTGGNTGELFF. CDR3 nucleotide sequence: TGTGCCAGCAGCCTAGGGACTGGCGGGAACACCGGGGAGCTGTTTTTT.

As regards this clonotype: The missing conserved phenylalanine or tryptophan at the end of this CDR3 makes a read error likely. The DNA is omitted, as the CDR3 cannot be located on it reliably, and the CDR3 follows TCRdb's listing. V usage is TRBV6-6 and J usage is TRBJ1-4. Germline V gives CDR1 MNHNY, CDR2 SVGAGI (reference sequence). The CDR3 totals 11 residues, both ends included. CDR3 region: CASSHPRASGI.

This clonotype came up many times. This chain uses TRBV30 with TRBJ1-2; no clear D gene. Trimming cost V 3 bases and J 8 bases, with 16 bases left between them. The CDR3 loop spans 13 amino acids. Germline assignment: CDR1 GTSNPN and CDR2 SVGIG (reference sequence). The CDR3 protein is CAWRVGGREGYTF. CDR3 nucleotides: TGTGCCTGGAGGGTAGGAGGGAGGGAAGGCTACACCTTC.

This clonotype came up a few times. The chain uses TRBV18 and TRBJ2-1, with 8 bases aligning to TRBD1. The V segment lost 4 bases and the J segment 6 bases; nucleotides outside the gene matches: 5. The CDR3 is 14 amino acids. The germline CDR1 and CDR2 sequences are KGHSH and LQKENI. The DNA of the CDR3 is TGTGCCAGCTCACTGTCAACAGGGGGCAATGAGCAGTTCTTC. As protein: CASSLSTGGNEQFF.

Remarks on this clonotype: No conserved phenylalanine or tryptophan is present at the end of the CDR3, so a read error is the likely explanation. Because the CDR3's place on the DNA is in doubt, the DNA is left out and the CDR3 is given as listed by TCRdb. The chain combines TRBV7-3 with TRBJ2-7; TRBD2, the table's D call, was not compared with the DNA. The CDR3 contains 14 residues when both ends are counted. CDR1 is SGHTA, CDR2 FQGTGA, per germline. The CDR3: CASSPTSGGDEQHL.

A note on this clonotype: A much larger clonotype is one base distant, so this may be a read error. This rearrangement joins TRBV6-4 to TRBJ2-5; no definite D call. The CDR3 spans 13 residues. Looked up from germline, CDR1 is MRHNA and CDR2 is SNTAGT. V was cut by 7 bases and J by 3 bases, with 12 bases left in between. The CDR3 nucleotides read TGTGCCAGCACCGACCGGGTCAAAGAGACCCAGTACTTC. Protein product: CASTDRVKETQYF.

This clonotype has a count of ten or more. The chain joins TRBV5-8 to TRBJ2-3; 7 bases agree with TRBD2. V was pared by 1 base and J by 0 bases, with 2 bases of the junction left unmatched. The CDR3 is made up of 15 amino acids. CDR1 SGHTS and CDR2 YDEGEE come from the germline V gene. The CDR3 sequence: CASSLSAGSTDTQYF. The CDR3 nucleotides are TGTGCCAGCAGCTTGTCAGCGGGGAGCACAGATACGCAGTATTTT.

This clonotype has a count of ten or more. The chain combines TRBV30 with TRBJ2-1; perhaps TRBD2 as D (6 bases). The CDR3 extends over 11 amino acids. V was trimmed by 4 bases and J by 13 bases, leaving 14 bases between them. Germline V CDR1 and CDR2: GTSNPN, SVGIG (reference sequence). CDR3 sequence reads: CAWTQTGVQFF. The CDR3 DNA reads as TGTGCCTGGACACAGACGGGGGTCCAGTTCTTC. Looking up the rest from reference TRBV30 and TRBJ2-1 gives the full variable domain: SQTIHQWPATLVQPVGSPLSLECTVEGTSNPNLYWYRQAAGRGLQLLFYSVGIGQISSEVPQNLSASRPQDRQFILSSKKLLLSDSGFYLCAWTQTGVQFFGPGTRLTVL.

Many counts were recorded for this clonotype. The gene calls are TRBV7-9 and TRBJ2-7; the D gene is possibly TRBD1 (6 bases). The germline V gene has CDR1 SEHNR and CDR2 FQNEAQ (reference sequence). The CDR3 totals 14 residues. Trimming removed 4 bases at V and 3 bases at J, with 13 bases between. CDR3 nucleotides: TGTGCCAGCAGCTCCAGGGGCAGGGGCTACGAGCAGTACTTC. This gives the protein CASSSRGRGYEQYF.

This clonotype showed up just once. The chain carries TRBV5-5 and TRBJ2-1; possible D gene TRBD1, 5 bases. The germline V gene has CDR1 SGHKS and CDR2 YYEKEE (reference sequence). Trimming cost V 2 bases and J 0 bases, with 12 bases left between them. The CDR3 totals 16 residues. The CDR3 loop reads CASSFRQSDSYNEQFF. In DNA, the CDR3 is TGTGCCAGCAGCTTCCGACAGTCCGACTCCTACAATGAGCAGTTCTTC.

The V gene is TRBV20-1, the J gene TRBJ1-4; 8 nucleotides align to TRBD1. The ends lost 5 bases at V and 7 bases at J; junction bases unmatched: 6. Germline loops: CDR1 DFQATT, CDR2 SNEGSKA (reference sequence). This CDR3 has 13 residues. The chain's CDR3 is CSARIRGREKLFF. Here the CDR3 DNA reads TGCAGTGCTCGTATCAGGGGGCGTGAAAAACTGTTTTTT.

The chain combines TRBV6-6 with TRBJ2-7; D is possibly TRBD2 (7 bases). The CDR3 is 15 residues long. Trimming stripped 7 bases from V and 2 bases from J, with 18 bases between. The germline gives CDR1 MNHNY, CDR2 SVGAGI (reference sequence). For the CDR3, the DNA is TGTGCCAGCAACCTAGGGGGGGCGAACACCTACGAGCAGTACTTC. It codes for CASNLGGANTYEQYF.

This clonotype was observed many times. This chain connects TRBV9 to TRBJ2-5; 8 positions match TRBD1. Germline V lookup: CDR1 SGDLS, CDR2 YYNGEE. CDR3 length: 14 residues. Unmatched junction bases numbered 6, after V lost 4 bases and J lost 4 bases. DNA for the CDR3: TGTGCCAGCAGCCCACTAACAGGGGGAGAGACCCAGTACTTC. This codes for CASSPLTGGETQYF.

At least ten counts were recorded for this clonotype. In DNA, the CDR3 is TGTGCCAGCAGCTTATACTCCCGAGGAGGGGGTGCGAATCACAATGAGCAGTTCTTC. This translates into CASSLYSRGGGANHNEQFF. The rearrangement joins TRBV11-2 to TRBJ2-1, with D perhaps matching TRBD1 or TRBD2 (6 bases each). Trimming removed 2 bases from V and 5 bases from J, with 25 bases in between. Germline CDR1 is SGHAT and CDR2 is FQNNGV. CDR3 size: 19 residues. Filled out from reference TRBV11-2 and TRBJ2-1, the complete variable domain reads EAGVAQSPRYKIIEKRQSVAFWCNPISGHATLYWYQQILGQGPKLLIQFQNNGVVDDSQLPKDRFSAERLKGVDSTLKIQPAKLEDSAVYLCASSLYSRGGGANHNEQFFGPGTRLTVL.

V and J are TRBV7-8 and TRBJ2-7; possible D gene TRBD2, 5 bases. There are 13 residues in the CDR3. Trimming pared 2 bases from V and 7 bases from J, leaving 12 bases between. Germline loops: CDR1 SGHVS, CDR2 FQNEAQ. CDR3 DNA sequence: TGTGCCAGCAGCTTAACGGACTCCTGGGAGCAGTACTTC. It is translated as CASSLTDSWEQYF.

As regards this clonotype: This may be a read error, as it is one base from a much larger clone. The conserved closing phenylalanine or tryptophan is absent in this CDR3, likely reflecting a read error. This chain uses TRBV7-2 with TRBJ2-7, with 8 bases fitting TRBD2. CDR1 and CDR2 from the germline V gene are SGHTA and FQGNSA. The CDR3 runs to 14 residues. The V gene end was trimmed by 5 bases and the J gene end by 2 bases; junction bases not matched to a gene: 5. The CDR3 loop is CASSTLAGPYEQYL. As DNA, the CDR3 is TGTGCCAGCAGCACTCTAGCGGGCCCCTACGAGCAGTACCTC.

The V call is TRBV5-1, the J call TRBJ2-5, with a possible D match to TRBD2 (6 bases). V dropped 0 bases and J dropped 8 bases, with 14 bases sitting between them. CDR1 is SGHRS and CDR2 is YFSETQ in the germline V gene. The CDR3 extends over 14 amino acids. The CDR3 sequence: CASSLEGSGDTQYF. The CDR3 nucleotides are TGCGCCAGCAGCTTGGAGGGTTCGGGGGACACCCAGTACTTC.

Note on this clonotype: With a much larger clone just one base away, this may be a read error. This chain joins TRBV6-1 and TRBJ2-5; D is perhaps TRBD1 (6 bases). In germline, CDR1 is MNHNS, CDR2 SASEGT. The CDR3 totals 18 residues. This CDR3 reads CASSEAIPGQRLQEAQYF. The CDR3 nucleotides are TGTGCCAGCAGTGAAGCGATACCCGGACAGCGACTCCAAGAGGCCCAGTACTTC.

In the case of this clonotype: A much larger clone differs from this one at a single base, so this may be a read error. No conserved phenylalanine or tryptophan is present at the end of the CDR3, so a read error is the likely explanation. This chain joins TRBV4-1 and TRBJ1-2; D possibly corresponds to TRBD1 (5 bases). This CDR3 is 16 amino acids long. Germline V lookup: CDR1 MGHRA, CDR2 YSYEKL. V was trimmed by 0 bases and J by 0 bases, leaving 11 bases between them. The CDR3 region has the DNA TGCGCCAGCAGCCAAGATCTGCAGGGAGCTAACTATGGCTACACCCTC. This gives the protein CASSQDLQGANYGYTL.

The rearrangement uses TRBV6-5 and TRBJ2-1; D possibly matches TRBD1 or TRBD2 (5 bases each). The CDR3 sequence is 14 residues long. Trimming took off 0 bases at V and 7 bases at J, with 10 bases between the two ends. CDR1 MNHEY and CDR2 SVGAGI come from the germline V gene. CDR3 region: CASSYSGWGNEQFF. CDR3 coding DNA: TGTGCCAGCAGTTACTCGGGATGGGGGAATGAGCAGTTCTTC.

A note on this clonotype: The junction departs from the called germline gene at one end, perhaps through a read error. J is TRBJ2-5 and V is TRBV5-1; no clear D gene. This CDR3 region has 14 residues. Germline V CDR1 and CDR2: SGHRS, YFSETQ. CDR3 DNA: TGCGCCAGCAGCTTGGGCTTGTACCAAGACACCCGGTACTTC. As protein: CASSLGLYQDTRYF.